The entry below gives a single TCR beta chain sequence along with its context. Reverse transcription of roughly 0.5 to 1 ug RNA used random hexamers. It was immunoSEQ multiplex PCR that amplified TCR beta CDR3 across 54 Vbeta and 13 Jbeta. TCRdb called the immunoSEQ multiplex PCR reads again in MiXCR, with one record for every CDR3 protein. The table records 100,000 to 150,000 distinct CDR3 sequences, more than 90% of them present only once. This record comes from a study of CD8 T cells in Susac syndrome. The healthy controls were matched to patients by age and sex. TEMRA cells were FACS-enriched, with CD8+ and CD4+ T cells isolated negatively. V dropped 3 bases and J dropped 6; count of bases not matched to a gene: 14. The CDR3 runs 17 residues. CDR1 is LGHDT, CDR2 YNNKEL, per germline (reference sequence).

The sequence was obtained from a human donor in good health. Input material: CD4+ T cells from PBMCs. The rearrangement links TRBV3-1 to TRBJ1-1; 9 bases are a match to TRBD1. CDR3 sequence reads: CASSHPTWDRDPSEAFF. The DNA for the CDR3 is TGTGCCAGCAGCCACCCAACGTGGGACAGGGATCCATCTGAAGCTTTCTTT.